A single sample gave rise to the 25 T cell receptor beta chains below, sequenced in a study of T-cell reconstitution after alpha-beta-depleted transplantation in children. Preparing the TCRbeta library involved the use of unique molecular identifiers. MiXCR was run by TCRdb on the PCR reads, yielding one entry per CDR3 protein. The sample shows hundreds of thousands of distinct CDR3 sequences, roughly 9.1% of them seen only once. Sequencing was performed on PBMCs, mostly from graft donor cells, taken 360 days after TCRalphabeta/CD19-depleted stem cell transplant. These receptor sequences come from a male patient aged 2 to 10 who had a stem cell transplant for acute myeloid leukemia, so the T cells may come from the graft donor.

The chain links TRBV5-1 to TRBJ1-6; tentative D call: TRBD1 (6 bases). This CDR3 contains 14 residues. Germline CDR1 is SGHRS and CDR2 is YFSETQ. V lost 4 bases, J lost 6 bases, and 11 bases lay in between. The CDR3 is CASSVDRLNSPLHF. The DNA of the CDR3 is TGCGCCAGCAGCGTTGACAGGCTTAATTCACCCCTCCACTTT.

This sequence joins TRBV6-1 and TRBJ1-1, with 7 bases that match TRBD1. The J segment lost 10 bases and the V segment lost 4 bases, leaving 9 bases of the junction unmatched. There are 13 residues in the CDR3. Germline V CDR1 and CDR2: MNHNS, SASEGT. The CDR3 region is CASSADLYRGAFF. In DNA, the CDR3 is TGTGCCAGCAGTGCAGACCTGTACAGGGGAGCTTTCTTT.

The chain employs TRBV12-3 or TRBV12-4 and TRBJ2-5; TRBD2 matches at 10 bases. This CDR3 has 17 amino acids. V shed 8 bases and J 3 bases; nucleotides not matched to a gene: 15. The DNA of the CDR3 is TGTGCCAGCCAACTCGTAGCGGGGGGCCAAGCGGAAGAGACCCAGTACTTC. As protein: CASQLVAGGQAEETQYF.

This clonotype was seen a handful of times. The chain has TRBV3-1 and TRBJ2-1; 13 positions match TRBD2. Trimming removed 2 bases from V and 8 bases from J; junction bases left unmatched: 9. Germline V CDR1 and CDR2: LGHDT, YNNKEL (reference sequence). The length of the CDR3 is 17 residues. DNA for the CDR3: TGTGCCAGCAGCCAACGGCGTACTAGCGGGGGGGACGATGAGCAGTTCTTC. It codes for CASSQRRTSGGDDEQFF.

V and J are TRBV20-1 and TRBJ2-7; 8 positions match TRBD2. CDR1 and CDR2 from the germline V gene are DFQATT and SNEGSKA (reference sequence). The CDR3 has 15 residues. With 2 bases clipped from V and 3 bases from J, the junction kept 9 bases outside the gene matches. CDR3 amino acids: CSARPFPGLGYEQYF. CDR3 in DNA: TGCAGTGCTAGACCCTTTCCGGGACTAGGCTACGAGCAGTACTTC.

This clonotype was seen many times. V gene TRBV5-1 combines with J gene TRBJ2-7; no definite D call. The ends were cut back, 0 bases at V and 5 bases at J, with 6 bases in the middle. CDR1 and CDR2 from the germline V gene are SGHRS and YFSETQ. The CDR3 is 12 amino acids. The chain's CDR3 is CASSLGMDEQYF. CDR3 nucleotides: TGCGCCAGCAGCTTGGGTATGGACGAGCAGTACTTC.

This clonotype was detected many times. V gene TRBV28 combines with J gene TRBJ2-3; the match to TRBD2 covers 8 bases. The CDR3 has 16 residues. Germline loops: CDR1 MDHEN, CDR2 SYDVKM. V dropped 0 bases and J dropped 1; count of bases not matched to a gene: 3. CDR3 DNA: TGTGCCAGCAGTTTATGGATCGGGAGGGGCACAGATACGCAGTATTTT. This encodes CASSLWIGRGTDTQYF.

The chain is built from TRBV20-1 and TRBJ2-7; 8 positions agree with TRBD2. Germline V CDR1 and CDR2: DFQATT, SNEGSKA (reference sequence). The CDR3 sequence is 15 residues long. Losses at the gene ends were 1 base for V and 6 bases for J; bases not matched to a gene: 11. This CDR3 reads CSARASLAGSGEQYF. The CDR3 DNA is TGCAGTGCTAGAGCTTCCTTAGCGGGGAGCGGCGAGCAGTACTTC.

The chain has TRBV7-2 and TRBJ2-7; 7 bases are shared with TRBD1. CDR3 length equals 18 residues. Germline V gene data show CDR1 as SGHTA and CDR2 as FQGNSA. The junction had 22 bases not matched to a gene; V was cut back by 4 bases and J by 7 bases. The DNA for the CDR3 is TGTGCCAGCAGCTGGACAGGTTATACGGCGCGTATGGGAATTGAGCAGTACTTC. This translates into CASSWTGYTARMGIEQYF.

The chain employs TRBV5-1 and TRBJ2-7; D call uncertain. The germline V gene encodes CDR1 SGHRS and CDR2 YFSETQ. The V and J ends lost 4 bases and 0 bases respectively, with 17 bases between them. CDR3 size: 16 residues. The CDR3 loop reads CASSLYTLQSSYEQYF. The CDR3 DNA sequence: TGCGCCAGCAGCCTCTACACGCTTCAGAGCTCCTACGAGCAGTACTTC.

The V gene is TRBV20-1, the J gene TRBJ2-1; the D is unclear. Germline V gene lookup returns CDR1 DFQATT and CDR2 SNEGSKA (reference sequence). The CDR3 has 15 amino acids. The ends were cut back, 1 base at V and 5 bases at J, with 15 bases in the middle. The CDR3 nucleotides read TGCAGTGCTAGAGTGCCAGGTAAACAGCACAATGAGCAGTTCTTC. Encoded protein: CSARVPGKQHNEQFF.

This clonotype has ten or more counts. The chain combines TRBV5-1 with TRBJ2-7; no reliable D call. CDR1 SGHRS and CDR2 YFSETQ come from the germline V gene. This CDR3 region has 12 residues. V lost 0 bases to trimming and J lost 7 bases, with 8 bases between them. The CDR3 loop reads CASSLEFGEQYF. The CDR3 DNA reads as TGCGCCAGCAGCTTGGAGTTTGGAGAGCAGTACTTC. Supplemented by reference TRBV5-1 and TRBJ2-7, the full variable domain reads KAGVTQTPRYLIKTRGQQVTLSCSPISGHRSVSWYQQTPGQGLQFLFEYFSETQRNKGNFPGRFSGRQFSNSRSEMNVSTLELGDSALYLCASSLEFGEQYFGPGTRLTVT.

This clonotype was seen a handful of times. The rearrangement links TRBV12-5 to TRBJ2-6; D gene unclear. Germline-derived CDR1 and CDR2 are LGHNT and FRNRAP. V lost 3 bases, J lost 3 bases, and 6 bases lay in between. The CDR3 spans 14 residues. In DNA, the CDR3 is TGTGCTAGTGGTTTTAGGGTTGGGGCCAACGTCCTGACTTTC. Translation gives CASGFRVGANVLTF.

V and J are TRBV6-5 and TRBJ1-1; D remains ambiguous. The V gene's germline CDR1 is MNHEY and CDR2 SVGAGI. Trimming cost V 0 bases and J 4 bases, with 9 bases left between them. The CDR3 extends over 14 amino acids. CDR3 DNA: TGTGCCAGCAGTTACTCAAGGCGCTCCACTGAAGCTTTCTTT. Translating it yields CASSYSRRSTEAFF.

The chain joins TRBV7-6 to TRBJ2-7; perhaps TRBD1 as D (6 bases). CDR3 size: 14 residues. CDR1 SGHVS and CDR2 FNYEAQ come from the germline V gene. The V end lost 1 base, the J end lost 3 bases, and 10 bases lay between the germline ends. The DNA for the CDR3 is TGTGCCAGCAGCTTAGACCAGGGGTACTACGAGCAGTACGTC. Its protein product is CASSLDQGYYEQYV.

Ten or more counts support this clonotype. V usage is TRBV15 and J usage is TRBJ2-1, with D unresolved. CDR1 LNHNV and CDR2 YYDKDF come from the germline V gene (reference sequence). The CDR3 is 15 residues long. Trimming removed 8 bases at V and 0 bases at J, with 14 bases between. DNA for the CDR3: TGTGCCACCGAAAGTCAGTACAGCTCCTACAATGAGCAGTTCTTC. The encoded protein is CATESQYSSYNEQFF.

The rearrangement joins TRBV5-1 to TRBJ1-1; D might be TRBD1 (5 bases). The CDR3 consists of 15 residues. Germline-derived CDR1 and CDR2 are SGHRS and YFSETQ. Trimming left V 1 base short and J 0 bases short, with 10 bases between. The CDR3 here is CASSLMGRVNTEAFF. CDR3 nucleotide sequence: TGCGCCAGCAGCTTGATGGGCAGGGTGAACACTGAAGCTTTCTTT.

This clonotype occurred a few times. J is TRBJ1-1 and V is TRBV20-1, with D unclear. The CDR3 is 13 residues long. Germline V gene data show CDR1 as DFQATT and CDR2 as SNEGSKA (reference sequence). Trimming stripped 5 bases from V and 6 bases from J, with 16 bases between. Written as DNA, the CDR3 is TGCAGTGCTCGGGTCCGGGGAACGGCTGAAGCTTTCTTT. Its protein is CSARVRGTAEAFF.

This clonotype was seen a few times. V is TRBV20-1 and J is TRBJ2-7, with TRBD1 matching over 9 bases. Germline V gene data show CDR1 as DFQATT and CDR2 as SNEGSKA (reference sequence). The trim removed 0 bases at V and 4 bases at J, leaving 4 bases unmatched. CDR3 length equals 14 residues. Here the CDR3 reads CSARDRQGGYEQYF. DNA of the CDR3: TGCAGTGCTAGAGATAGACAGGGGGGTTACGAGCAGTACTTC.

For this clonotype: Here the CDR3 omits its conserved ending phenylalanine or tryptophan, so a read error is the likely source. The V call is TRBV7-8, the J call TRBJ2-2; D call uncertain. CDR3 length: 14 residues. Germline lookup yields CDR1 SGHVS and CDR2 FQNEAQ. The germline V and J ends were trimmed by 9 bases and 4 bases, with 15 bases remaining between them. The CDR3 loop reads CARSAPRVTGELFC. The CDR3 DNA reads TGTGCCAGGAGCGCTCCACGCGTCACCGGGGAGCTGTTTTGT.

CDR3 DNA sequence: TGCAGTGCTTCCGGGACAGGGAACGTGTACGAGCAGTACGTC. It codes for CSASGTGNVYEQYV. The chain recombines TRBV20-1 with TRBJ2-7; 9 bases line up with TRBD1. CDR1 DFQATT and CDR2 SNEGSKA come from the germline V gene (reference sequence). Trimming took 5 bases from V and 4 from J; bases not matched to a gene: 9. The CDR3 runs to 14 residues.

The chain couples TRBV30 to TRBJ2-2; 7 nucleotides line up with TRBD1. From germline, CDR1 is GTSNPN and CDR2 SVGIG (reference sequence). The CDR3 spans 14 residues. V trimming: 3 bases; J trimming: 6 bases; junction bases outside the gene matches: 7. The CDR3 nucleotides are TGTGCCTGGAGGTTCCGGGACAGATCCGGGGAGCTGTTTTTT. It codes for CAWRFRDRSGELFF. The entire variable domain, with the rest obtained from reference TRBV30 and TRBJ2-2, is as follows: SQTIHQWPATLVQPVGSPLSLECTVEGTSNPNLYWYRQAAGRGLQLLFYSVGIGQISSEVPQNLSASRPQDRQFILSSKKLLLSDSGFYLCAWRFRDRSGELFFGEGSRLTVL.

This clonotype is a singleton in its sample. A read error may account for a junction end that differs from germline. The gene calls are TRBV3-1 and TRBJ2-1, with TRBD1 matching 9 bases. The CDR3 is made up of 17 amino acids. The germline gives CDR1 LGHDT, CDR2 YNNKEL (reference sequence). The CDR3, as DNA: TGTGCCTGCAGCCAAGCTTTAGGACAGGGGTCCTACAATGAGCAGTTCTTC. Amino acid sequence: CACSQALGQGSYNEQFF.

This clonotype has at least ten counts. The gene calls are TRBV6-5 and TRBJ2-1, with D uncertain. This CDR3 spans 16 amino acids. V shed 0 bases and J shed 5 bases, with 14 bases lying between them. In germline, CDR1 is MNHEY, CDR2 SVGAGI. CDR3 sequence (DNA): TGTGCCAGCAGTTACTCCAGCTGGGCGGTGCACAATGAGCAGTTCTTC. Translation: CASSYSSWAVHNEQFF.

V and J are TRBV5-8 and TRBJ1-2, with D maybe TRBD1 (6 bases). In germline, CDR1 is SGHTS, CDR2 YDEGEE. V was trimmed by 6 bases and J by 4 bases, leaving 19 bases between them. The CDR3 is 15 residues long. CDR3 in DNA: TGTGCCAGCATCCATGGGGCCAGGGGATTCTATGGCTACACCTTC. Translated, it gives CASIHGARGFYGYTF.